This TCR beta chain was obtained from a study of Graves' ophthalmopathy and Graves' hyperthyroidism. Study summary: If no ophthalmopathy appeared within 18 months of follow-up, hyperthyroidism was termed stable.

Concerning this clonotype itself: A junction boundary mismatches the germline segment, possibly from a read error.

This CDR3 has 13 amino acids. CDR1 SEHNR and CDR2 FQNEAQ come from the germline V gene (reference sequence). RNA transcripts served as template for amplifying TCR beta CDR3 sequences. A first-round RT-PCR used HTBI primers, followed by a second-round multiplex PCR. TCRdb recomputed calls from the multiplex PCR reads with MiXCR, one row per CDR3 protein. The sample includes about 550,000 distinct CDR3 sequences, about 35% of them seen just once. Clinical symptoms, serum thyroxine, TRAb, thyroid ultrasound and orbital computed tomography formed the basis of diagnosis. The sequence derives from an adult man with Graves' hyperthyroidism. The chain uses TRBV7-9 and TRBJ2-6; a possible D gene is TRBD1 (5 bases). Sequencing was performed on peripheral blood or thyroid tissue (not recorded which). The CDR3 DNA reads as TGTGCCAGCAGCTTAGCAGGGGTCAACGTCCTGACTTTC. Amino acid sequence: CASSLAGVNVLTF.